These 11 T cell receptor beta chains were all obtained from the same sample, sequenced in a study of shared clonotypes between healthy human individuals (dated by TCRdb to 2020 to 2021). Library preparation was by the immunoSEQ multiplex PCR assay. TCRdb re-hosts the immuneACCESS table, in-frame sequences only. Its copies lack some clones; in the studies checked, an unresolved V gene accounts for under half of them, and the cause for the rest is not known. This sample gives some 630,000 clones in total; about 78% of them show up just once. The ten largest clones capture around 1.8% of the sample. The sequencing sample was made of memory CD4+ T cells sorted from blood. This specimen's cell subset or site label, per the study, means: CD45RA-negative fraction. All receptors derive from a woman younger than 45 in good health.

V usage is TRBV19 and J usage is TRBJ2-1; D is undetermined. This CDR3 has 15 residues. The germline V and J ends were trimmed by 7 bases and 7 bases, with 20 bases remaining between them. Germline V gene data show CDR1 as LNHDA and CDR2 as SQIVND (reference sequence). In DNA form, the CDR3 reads TGTGCCAGTACTACCGACCTTGCCGAAGGGAATGAGCAGTTCTTC. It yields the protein CASTTDLAEGNEQFF.

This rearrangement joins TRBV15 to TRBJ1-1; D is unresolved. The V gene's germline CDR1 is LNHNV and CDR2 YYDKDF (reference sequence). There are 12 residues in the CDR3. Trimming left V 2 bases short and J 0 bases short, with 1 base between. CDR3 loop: CATSRLNTEAFF. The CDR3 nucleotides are TGTGCCACCAGCAGACTGAACACTGAAGCTTTCTTT. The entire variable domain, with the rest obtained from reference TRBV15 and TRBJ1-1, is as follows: DAMVIQNPRYQVTQFGKPVTLSCSQTLNHNVMYWYQQKSSQAPKLLFHYYDKDFNNEADTPDNFQSRRPNTSFCFLDIRSPGLGDTAMYLCATSRLNTEAFFGQGTRLTVV.

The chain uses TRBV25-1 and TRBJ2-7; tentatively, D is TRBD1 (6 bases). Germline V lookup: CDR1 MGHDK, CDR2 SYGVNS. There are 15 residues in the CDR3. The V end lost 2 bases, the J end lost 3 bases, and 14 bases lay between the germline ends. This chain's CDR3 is CASSEPGTNGYEQYF. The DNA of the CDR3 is TGTGCCAGCAGTGAACCCGGGACAAACGGCTACGAGCAGTACTTC.

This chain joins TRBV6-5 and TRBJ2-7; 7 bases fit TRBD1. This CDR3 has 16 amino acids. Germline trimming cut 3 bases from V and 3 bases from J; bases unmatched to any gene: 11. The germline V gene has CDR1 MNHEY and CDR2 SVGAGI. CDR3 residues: CASSYHRGVPLYEQYF. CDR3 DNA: TGTGCCAGCAGTTATCACAGGGGCGTCCCCCTCTACGAGCAGTACTTC.

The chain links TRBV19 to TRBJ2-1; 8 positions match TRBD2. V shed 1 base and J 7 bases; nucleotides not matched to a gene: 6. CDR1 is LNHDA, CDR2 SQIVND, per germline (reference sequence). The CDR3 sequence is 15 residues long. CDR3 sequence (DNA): TGTGCCAGTAGTATAGCGGGAGGGGCGTTGAATGAGCAGTTCTTC. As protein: CASSIAGGALNEQFF.

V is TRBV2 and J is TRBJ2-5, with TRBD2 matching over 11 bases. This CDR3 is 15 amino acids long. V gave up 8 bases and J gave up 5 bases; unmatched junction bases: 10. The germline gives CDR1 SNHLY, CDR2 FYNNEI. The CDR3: CASLLAGAGGETQYF. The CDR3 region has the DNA TGTGCCAGCTTACTAGCGGGAGCGGGGGGTGAGACCCAGTACTTC.

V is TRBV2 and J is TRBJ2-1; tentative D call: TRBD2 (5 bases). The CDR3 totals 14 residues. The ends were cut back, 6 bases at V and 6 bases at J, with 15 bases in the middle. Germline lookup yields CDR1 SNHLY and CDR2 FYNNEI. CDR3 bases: TGTGCCAGCAGCGCCACAACTAGTTTCAATGAGCAGTTCTTC. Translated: CASSATTSFNEQFF.

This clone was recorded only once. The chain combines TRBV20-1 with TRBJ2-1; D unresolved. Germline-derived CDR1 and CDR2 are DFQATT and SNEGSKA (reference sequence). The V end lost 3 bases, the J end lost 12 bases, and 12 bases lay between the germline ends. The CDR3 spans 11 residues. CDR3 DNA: TGCAGTGCTAGCCTTTATAGGCCGCAGTTCTTC. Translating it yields CSASLYRPQFF.

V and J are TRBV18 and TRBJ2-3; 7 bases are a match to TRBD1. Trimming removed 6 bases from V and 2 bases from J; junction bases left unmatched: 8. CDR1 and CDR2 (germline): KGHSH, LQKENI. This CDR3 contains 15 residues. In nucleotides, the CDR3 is TGTGCCAGCTCGCAAGACAGGGTCCTCACAGATACGCAGTATTTT. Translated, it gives CASSQDRVLTDTQYF.

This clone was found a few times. DNA for the CDR3: TGCGCCAGCAGCTTGGGGTGGACTAGCGGGGACATTCAGTACTTC. Its protein product is CASSLGWTSGDIQYF. The V call is TRBV5-1, the J call TRBJ2-4, with TRBD2 matching over 12 bases. Germline CDR1 reads SGHRS; CDR2 reads YFSETQ. V lost 0 bases and J lost 8; bases outside the gene matches: 3. The CDR3 sequence is 15 residues long. The whole variable domain, filled in from reference TRBV5-1 and TRBJ2-4, reads KAGVTQTPRYLIKTRGQQVTLSCSPISGHRSVSWYQQTPGQGLQFLFEYFSETQRNKGNFPGRFSGRQFSNSRSEMNVSTLELGDSALYLCASSLGWTSGDIQYFGAGTRLSVL.

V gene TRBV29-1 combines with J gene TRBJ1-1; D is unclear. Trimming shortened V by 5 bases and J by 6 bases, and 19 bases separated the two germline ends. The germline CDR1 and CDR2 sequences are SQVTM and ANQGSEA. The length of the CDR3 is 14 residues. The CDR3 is CSVSKEGDVSEAFF. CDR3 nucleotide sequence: TGCAGCGTTTCTAAGGAGGGCGACGTGTCTGAAGCTTTCTTT.